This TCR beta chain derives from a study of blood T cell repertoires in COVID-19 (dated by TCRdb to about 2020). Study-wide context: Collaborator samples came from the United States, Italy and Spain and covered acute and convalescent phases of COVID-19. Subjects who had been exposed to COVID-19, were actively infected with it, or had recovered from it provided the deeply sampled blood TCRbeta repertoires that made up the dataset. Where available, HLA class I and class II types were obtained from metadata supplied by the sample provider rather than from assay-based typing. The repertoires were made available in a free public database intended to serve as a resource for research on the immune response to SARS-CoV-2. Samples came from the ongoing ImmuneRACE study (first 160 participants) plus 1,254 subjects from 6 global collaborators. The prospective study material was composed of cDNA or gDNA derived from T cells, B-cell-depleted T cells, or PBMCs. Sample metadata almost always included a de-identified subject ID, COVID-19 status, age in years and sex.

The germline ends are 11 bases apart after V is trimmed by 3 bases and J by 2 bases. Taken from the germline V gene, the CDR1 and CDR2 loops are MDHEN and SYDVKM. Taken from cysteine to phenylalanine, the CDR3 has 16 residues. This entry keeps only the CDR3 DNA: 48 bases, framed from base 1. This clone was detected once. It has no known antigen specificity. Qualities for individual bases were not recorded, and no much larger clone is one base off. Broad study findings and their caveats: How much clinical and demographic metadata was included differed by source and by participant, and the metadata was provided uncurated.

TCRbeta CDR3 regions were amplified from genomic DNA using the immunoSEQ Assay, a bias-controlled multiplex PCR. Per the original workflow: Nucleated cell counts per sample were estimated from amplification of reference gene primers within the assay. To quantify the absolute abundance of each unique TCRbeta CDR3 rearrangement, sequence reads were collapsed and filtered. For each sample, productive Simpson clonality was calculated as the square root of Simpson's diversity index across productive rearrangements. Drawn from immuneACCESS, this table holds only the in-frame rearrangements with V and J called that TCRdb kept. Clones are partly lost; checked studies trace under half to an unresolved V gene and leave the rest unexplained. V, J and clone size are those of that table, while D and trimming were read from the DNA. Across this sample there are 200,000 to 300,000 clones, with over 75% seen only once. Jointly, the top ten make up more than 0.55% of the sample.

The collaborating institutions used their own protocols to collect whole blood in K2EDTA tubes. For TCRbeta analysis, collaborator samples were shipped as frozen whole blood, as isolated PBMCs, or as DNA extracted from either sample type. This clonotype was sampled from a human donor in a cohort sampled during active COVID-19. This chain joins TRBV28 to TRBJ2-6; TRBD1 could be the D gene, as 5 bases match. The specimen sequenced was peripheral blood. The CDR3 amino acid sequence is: CASSFLSGPGANVLTF. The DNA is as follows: TGTGCCAGCAGTTTCCTGTCAGGGCCTGGGGCCAACGTCCTGACTTTC.